The 31 T cell receptor beta chains presented below share a single source sample, sequenced in a study of cytomegalovirus exposure and HLA in healthy donors (dated by TCRdb to between 2016 and 2019). Receptor amplification or capture employed the immunoSEQ multiplex PCR assay. For the multiplex PCR, a mixture combining 60 forward primers for TCR Vbeta segments and 13 reverse primers for TCR Jbeta segments was used. This is the immuneACCESS table as TCRdb keeps it, with only in-frame sequences that have V and J called. A part of the clones is gone; compared with another copy, unresolved V genes explain less than half, and the rest is unexplained. The sample table contains around 140,000 clones; only one count was recorded for just under 85% of them. Around a tenth of the sample lies in the top ten. Sequencing used PBMCs. Source of these receptors: a woman aged 60 to 75 in good health and CMV-seropositive.

This chain uses TRBV4-2 with TRBJ1-1; D perhaps matches TRBD1 (6 bases). The CDR3 is made up of 16 amino acids. V was pared by 0 bases and J by 0 bases, with 11 bases between. Per the germline V gene, CDR1 is LGHNA and CDR2 is YNFKEQ. Written as DNA, the CDR3 is TGTGCCAGCAGCCAAGAGGGCAGGGGAATGAACACTGAAGCTTTCTTT. It is translated as CASSQEGRGMNTEAFF.

This sequence joins TRBV4-1 and TRBJ2-3; 10 bases line up with TRBD2. Germline assignment: CDR1 MGHRA and CDR2 YSYEKL. This CDR3 is built from 17 residues. J was trimmed by 8 bases and V by 0 bases; bases with no gene match: 11. CDR3 loop: CASSQESGRAGIGTQYF. CDR3 nucleotides: TGCGCCAGCAGCCAAGAGAGCGGGAGGGCCGGAATAGGTACGCAGTATTTT.

This clone was counted a single time. V gene TRBV2 combines with J gene TRBJ2-1; 9 nucleotides match TRBD1. This CDR3 comprises 12 residues. Trimming removed 7 bases from V and 7 bases from J; junction bases left unmatched: 2. Looked up from germline, CDR1 is SNHLY and CDR2 is FYNNEI. The CDR3 coding sequence is TGTGCCAGCACCGGGACAGGGAATGAGCAGTTCTTC. Its protein is CASTGTGNEQFF.

The chain has TRBV11-3 and TRBJ2-5; a weak D match, TRBD2 (5 bases). This CDR3 comprises 13 residues. V was pared by 7 bases and J by 4 bases, with 13 bases between. The germline V gene has CDR1 SGHNT and CDR2 YENEEA. The CDR3 reads CASNIRGGETQYF. For the CDR3, the DNA is TGTGCCAGCAACATACGGGGTGGAGAGACCCAGTACTTC.

The V call is TRBV10-2, the J call TRBJ2-7; D is possibly TRBD2 (6 bases). CDR3 length: 14 amino acids. V dropped 6 bases and J dropped 0 bases, with 12 bases sitting between them. Germline V lookup: CDR1 WSHSY, CDR2 SAAADI. As DNA, the CDR3 is TGCGCCAGCAGATCCGGGACTGTCTCCTACGAGCAGTACTTC. Its protein product is CASRSGTVSYEQYF.

The chain carries TRBV4-3 and TRBJ2-3; 15 nucleotides agree with TRBD2. The CDR3 runs 19 residues. Per the germline V gene, CDR1 is LGHNA and CDR2 is YSLEER. J lost 4 bases, V lost 0 bases, and 8 bases had no gene match. CDR3 bases: TGCGCCAGCAGCCAAGATCCCATGGGACTAGCGGGAGGCCCAGATACGCAGTATTTT. Protein product: CASSQDPMGLAGGPDTQYF.

The CDR3 DNA reads TGTGCCAGCAGTACAGGGAAGGGTTTTAATCAGCCCCAGCATTTT. Its protein is CASSTGKGFNQPQHF. The chain links TRBV27 to TRBJ1-5, with a possible D match to TRBD1 (6 bases). The CDR3 is made up of 15 amino acids. The germline gives CDR1 MNHEY, CDR2 SMNVEV (reference sequence). Trimming shortened V by 5 bases and J by 4 bases, and 15 bases separated the two germline ends.

J is TRBJ2-7 and V is TRBV6-6; 8 bases line up with TRBD2. There are 16 residues in the CDR3. Losses at the gene ends were 0 bases for V and 4 bases for J; bases not matched to a gene: 8. The germline gives CDR1 MNHNY, CDR2 SVGAGI (reference sequence). CDR3 DNA sequence: TGTGCCAGCAGTTACTCCCCGAGCGGGAGAGGATACGAGCAGTACTTC. Encoded protein: CASSYSPSGRGYEQYF.

V is TRBV7-8 and J is TRBJ2-1; 7 nucleotides match TRBD1. Germline lookup yields CDR1 SGHVS and CDR2 FQNEAQ. With 6 bases clipped from V and 10 bases from J, the junction kept 9 bases outside the gene matches. The CDR3 is made up of 13 amino acids. CDR3 protein: CASRKDRTEEQFF. DNA for the CDR3: TGTGCCAGCAGAAAGGACAGGACTGAAGAGCAGTTCTTC.

This clone was observed once. This chain joins TRBV28 and TRBJ1-5; D perhaps matches TRBD1 (6 bases). V lost 7 bases and J 3 bases, leaving 13 bases between the germline ends. The CDR3 has 14 residues. Germline CDR1 MDHEN, CDR2 SYDVKM. The CDR3 DNA follows: TGTGCCAGCATCCCCGGACAGCCCAATCAGCCCCAGCATTTT. It translates to CASIPGQPNQPQHF. Full variable domain (missing parts from reference TRBV28 and TRBJ1-5): DVKVTQSSRYLVKRTGEKVFLECVQDMDHENMFWYRQDPGLGLRLIYFSYDVKMKEKGDIPEGYSVSREKKERFSLILESASTNQTSMYLCASIPGQPNQPQHFGDGTRLSIL.

The chain combines TRBV11-3 with TRBJ2-3; the D is unclear. Trimming removed 1 base from V and 0 bases from J, with 5 bases in between. CDR1 and CDR2 from the germline V gene are SGHNT and YENEEA. The CDR3 has 14 amino acids. The CDR3 DNA follows: TGTGCCAGCAGCTTAGTACAGAGCACAGATACGCAGTATTTT. This translates into CASSLVQSTDTQYF.

Comments on this clone: The CDR3 carries no conserved terminal phenylalanine or tryptophan, so it likely arises from a read error. V and J are TRBV15 and TRBJ1-1; TRBD1 aligns across 7 bases. From germline, CDR1 is LNHNV and CDR2 YYDKDF (reference sequence). The CDR3 extends over 15 amino acids. With V trimmed by 6 bases and J by 3 bases, 10 bases remained unmatched. The CDR3 nucleotides read TGTGCCACCAGAGTAGGGGGCATTAGGGACACTGAAGCTTTCGTT. It encodes CATRVGGIRDTEAFV.

The chain employs TRBV5-1 and TRBJ2-1; TRBD1 might be the D (5 bases). The germline V and J ends were trimmed by 0 bases and 10 bases, with 5 bases remaining between them. The CDR3 consists of 11 residues. Germline lookup yields CDR1 SGHRS and CDR2 YFSETQ. CDR3 residues: CASSLAGEQFF. Here the CDR3 DNA reads TGCGCCAGCAGCTTGGCAGGGGAGCAGTTCTTC. Based on the CDR3 plus reference TRBV5-1 and TRBJ2-1, the full variable domain is KAGVTQTPRYLIKTRGQQVTLSCSPISGHRSVSWYQQTPGQGLQFLFEYFSETQRNKGNFPGRFSGRQFSNSRSEMNVSTLELGDSALYLCASSLAGEQFFGPGTRLTVL.

This clone was detected once. The V gene is TRBV6-5, the J gene TRBJ2-3; TRBD2 matches at 10 bases. V dropped 4 bases and J dropped 2; count of bases not matched to a gene: 3. The CDR3 has 15 amino acids. CDR1 and CDR2 (germline): MNHEY, SVGAGI. The CDR3 DNA reads TGTGCCAGCAGTTTAGCGGGAGGCCCCACAGATACGCAGTATTTT. Its protein product is CASSLAGGPTDTQYF.

The CDR3 is CATSRASGRAYEQYF. The CDR3 DNA reads as TGTGCCACCAGCAGGGCTAGCGGGAGGGCCTACGAGCAGTACTTC. The rearrangement links TRBV15 to TRBJ2-7; 12 bases align to TRBD2. CDR3 length: 15 amino acids. The junction had 2 bases not matched to a gene; V was cut back by 3 bases and J by 2 bases. Per the germline V gene, CDR1 is LNHNV and CDR2 is YYDKDF (reference sequence).

The chain joins TRBV7-8 to TRBJ2-7; D gene ambiguous. Germline loops: CDR1 SGHVS, CDR2 FQNEAQ. V was trimmed by 2 bases and J by 2 bases, leaving 7 bases between them. This CDR3 spans 13 amino acids. The DNA of the CDR3 is TGTGCCAGCAGCTTACCTCCCCCCTACGAGCAGTACTTC. Its protein is CASSLPPPYEQYF.

This clone was counted a single time. The rearrangement uses TRBV5-1 and TRBJ1-1; TRBD1 is a possible D gene (5 bases). The CDR3 spans 14 residues. V was pared by 5 bases and J by 3 bases, with 14 bases between. From germline, CDR1 is SGHRS and CDR2 YFSETQ. CDR3 coding DNA: TGCGCCAGCAGAACCCGACCGGGGGACACTGAAGCTTTCTTT. This codes for CASRTRPGDTEAFF. The full variable domain, with the rest looked up from reference TRBV5-1 and TRBJ1-1, is KAGVTQTPRYLIKTRGQQVTLSCSPISGHRSVSWYQQTPGQGLQFLFEYFSETQRNKGNFPGRFSGRQFSNSRSEMNVSTLELGDSALYLCASRTRPGDTEAFFGQGTRLTVV.

The rearrangement joins TRBV2 to TRBJ2-3; possibly TRBD2 for D (7 bases). The V end lost 7 bases, the J end lost 5 bases, and 13 bases lay between the germline ends. Germline V lookup: CDR1 SNHLY, CDR2 FYNNEI. This CDR3 spans 13 amino acids. For the CDR3, the DNA is TGTGCCAGCACAGGGGCTAGCGGAGATACGCAGTATTTT. Translation gives CASTGASGDTQYF.

Turning to this clone: Other DNA sequences in this specimen translate into the identical CDR3. The chain couples TRBV19 to TRBJ1-5; 7 bases agree with TRBD1. V was clipped by 5 bases and J by 7 bases; unmatched bases: 5. This CDR3 contains 13 residues. Per the germline V gene, CDR1 is LNHDA and CDR2 is SQIVND (reference sequence). Written as DNA, the CDR3 is TGTGCCAGTAGTTTGGGACAGTACCAGCCCCAGCATTTT. Translated: CASSLGQYQPQHF.

The chain couples TRBV5-4 to TRBJ2-5, with 10 bases identical to TRBD1. This CDR3 spans 15 amino acids. Germline values: CDR1 SGHNT, CDR2 YYREEE (reference sequence). V was pared by 2 bases and J by 4 bases, with 5 bases of the junction left unmatched. The CDR3 bases are TGTGCCAGCAGCTTCTTTAGACAGGGGGCAGAGACCCAGTACTTC. It is translated as CASSFFRQGAETQYF. Based on the CDR3 plus reference TRBV5-4 and TRBJ2-5, the full variable domain is ETGVTQSPTHLIKTRGQQVTLRCSSQSGHNTVSWYQQALGQGPQFIFQYYREEENGRGNFPPRFSGLQFPNYSSELNVNALELDDSALYLCASSFFRQGAETQYFGPGTRLLVL.

The CDR3 sequence is CASSYSHTTEAFF. CDR3 nucleotides: TGTGCCAGCAGTTACTCCCATACTACTGAAGCTTTCTTT. The genes are TRBV6-5 and TRBJ1-1, with D hard to call. The CDR3 covers 13 residues. V was trimmed by 0 bases and J by 5 bases, leaving 7 bases between them. CDR1 MNHEY and CDR2 SVGAGI come from the germline V gene.

The gene calls are TRBV4-3 and TRBJ1-4; 10 bases line up with TRBD1. V trimming: 0 bases; J trimming: 2 bases; junction bases outside the gene matches: 9. The CDR3 sequence is 19 residues long. The germline gives CDR1 LGHNA, CDR2 YSLEER. CDR3 DNA sequence: TGCGCCAGCAGCCAAGACGCGGGACAGGGGTTTGCTACTAATGAAAAACTGTTTTTT. It yields the protein CASSQDAGQGFATNEKLFF.

The chain carries TRBV5-1 and TRBJ2-2; weak D call: TRBD2 (5 bases). This CDR3 comprises 12 residues. With 6 bases removed from V and 6 bases from J, the gap between germline ends came to 9 bases. CDR1 and CDR2 (germline): SGHRS, YFSETQ. CDR3 DNA sequence: TGCGCCAGCACCAGCGGAGCCGGGGAGCTGTTTTTT. It specifies CASTSGAGELFF.

As DNA, the CDR3 is TGTGCCAGCACTCGGACAGATAGTAACTATGGCTACACCTTC. It translates to CASTRTDSNYGYTF. The rearrangement joins TRBV6-5 to TRBJ1-2; tentatively, D is TRBD1 (6 bases). Germline CDR1 is MNHEY and CDR2 is SVGAGI. V was clipped by 7 bases and J by 1 base, with 13 bases between them. The CDR3 consists of 14 residues.

The rearrangement links TRBV4-1 to TRBJ2-7, with 9 bases fitting TRBD1. CDR1 is MGHRA and CDR2 is YSYEKL in the germline V gene. This CDR3 is built from 13 residues. J was trimmed by 11 bases and V by 0 bases; bases with no gene match: 5. The CDR3 reads CASSQDRTGDKYF. In DNA form, the CDR3 reads TGCGCCAGCAGCCAAGATCGGACAGGGGATAAGTACTTC.

The chain recombines TRBV27 with TRBJ2-7; 10 bases match TRBD1. The CDR3 totals 16 residues. The V gene end was trimmed by 4 bases and the J gene end by 3 bases; junction bases not matched to a gene: 9. In germline, CDR1 is MNHEY, CDR2 SMNVEV (reference sequence). The CDR3: CASSSPPDRGHYEQYF. The DNA of the CDR3 is TGTGCCAGCAGTTCCCCTCCCGACAGGGGGCACTACGAGCAGTACTTC.

The chain has TRBV5-4 and TRBJ1-4; TRBD1 is a possible D gene (5 bases). Trimming pared 2 bases from V and 5 bases from J, leaving 10 bases between. The CDR3 totals 14 residues. Germline CDR1 and CDR2: SGHNT and YYREEE (reference sequence). The CDR3: CASSLGGTNEKLFF. The CDR3 region has the DNA TGTGCCAGCAGCTTAGGAGGGACCAATGAAAAACTGTTTTTT. Based on the CDR3 plus reference TRBV5-4 and TRBJ1-4, the full variable domain is ETGVTQSPTHLIKTRGQQVTLRCSSQSGHNTVSWYQQALGQGPQFIFQYYREEENGRGNFPPRFSGLQFPNYSSELNVNALELDDSALYLCASSLGGTNEKLFFGSGTQLSVL.

The chain joins TRBV5-1 to TRBJ2-2; TRBD1 might be the D (6 bases). This CDR3 contains 15 residues. Germline CDR1 reads SGHRS; CDR2 reads YFSETQ. Trimming removed 3 bases at V and 4 bases at J, with 13 bases between. CDR3: CASSSGTRGTGELFF. As DNA, the CDR3 is TGCGCCAGCAGCTCCGGGACACGTGGCACCGGGGAGCTGTTTTTT.

The rearrangement links TRBV18 to TRBJ2-7, with TRBD1 identical over 11 bases. The CDR3 totals 17 residues. The V segment lost 3 bases and the J segment 5 bases; nucleotides outside the gene matches: 12. CDR1 is KGHSH and CDR2 is LQKENI in the germline V gene. Written as DNA, the CDR3 is TGTGCCAGCTCACCCTTCAGCTCCGGGACAGGGGGGAACGAGCAGTACTTC. This sequence encodes CASSPFSSGTGGNEQYF.

CDR3 sequence: CASSERGQGSYEQYF. CDR3 in DNA: TGTGCCAGCAGTGAGAGGGGACAGGGATCCTACGAGCAGTACTTC. The rearrangement joins TRBV6-1 to TRBJ2-7, with 9 bases that match TRBD1. The V and J ends lost 3 bases and 1 base, in that order; junction bases with no gene match: 4. Per the germline V gene, CDR1 is MNHNS and CDR2 is SASEGT. This CDR3 region has 15 residues.

V gene TRBV19 combines with J gene TRBJ2-1; D remains unclear. The CDR3 runs to 16 residues. Between the trimmed V and J ends, which lost 0 bases and 2 bases, there was a span of 11 bases. Germline-derived CDR1 and CDR2 are LNHDA and SQIVND (reference sequence). This CDR3 is CASSIDRSAAYNEQFF. CDR3 nucleotide sequence: TGTGCCAGTAGTATAGATAGGAGTGCGGCCTACAATGAGCAGTTCTTC.